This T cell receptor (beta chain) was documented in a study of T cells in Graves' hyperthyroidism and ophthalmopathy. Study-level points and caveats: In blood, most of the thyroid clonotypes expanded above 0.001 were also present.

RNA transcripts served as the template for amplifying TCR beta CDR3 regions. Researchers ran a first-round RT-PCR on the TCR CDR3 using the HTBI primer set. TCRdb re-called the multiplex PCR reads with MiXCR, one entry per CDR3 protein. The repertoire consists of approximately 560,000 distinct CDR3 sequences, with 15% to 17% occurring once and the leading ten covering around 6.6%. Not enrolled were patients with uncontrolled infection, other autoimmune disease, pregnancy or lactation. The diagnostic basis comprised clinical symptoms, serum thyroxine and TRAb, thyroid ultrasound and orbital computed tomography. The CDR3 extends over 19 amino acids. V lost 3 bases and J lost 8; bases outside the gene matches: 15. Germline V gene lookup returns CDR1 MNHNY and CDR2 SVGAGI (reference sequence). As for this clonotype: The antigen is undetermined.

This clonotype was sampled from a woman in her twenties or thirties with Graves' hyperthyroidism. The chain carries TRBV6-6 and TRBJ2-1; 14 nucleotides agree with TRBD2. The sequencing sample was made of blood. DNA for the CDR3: TGTGCCAGCAGTTATGGCGGGACTAGCGGGAGAGGGAGAGAGTATGAGCAGTTCTTC. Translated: CASSYGGTSGRGREYEQFF.